This record concerns one T cell receptor (beta chain) sequence. The target antigen is unknown. This entry belongs to a study of liver allograft versus peripheral blood T cells. Across the whole study: Liver transplant recipients had T cell receptor repertoires compared between transplanted liver and peripheral blood.

Regarding the study as a whole: Reported data describe T cell receptor repertoires within liver allografts as differing from those in peripheral blood.

The V gene's germline CDR1 is MGHDK and CDR2 SYGVNS. Trimming took 1 base from V and 1 from J, leaving 11 bases between them. The CDR3 loop spans 16 amino acids. One entry per CDR3 protein results from TCRdb running MiXCR on the reads. The sample shows about 16,000 distinct CDR3 sequences, around a fifth of them seen only once. The sequence derives from a human patient who had a liver transplant. Some T cells may trace back to the graft donor. The V gene is TRBV25-1, the J gene TRBJ2-4; tentative D call: TRBD2 (5 bases). The CDR3 DNA is TGTGCCAGCAGTGAATCGGAGGTATGGGCCAAAAACATTCAGTACTTC. Protein: CASSESEVWAKNIQYF.